Listed below are T cell receptor beta chains from one sample, sequenced in a study of shared clonotypes between healthy human individuals. Libraries were prepared by immunoSEQ multiplex PCR; TCRdb keeps only in-frame clonotypes and omits some of them. The repertoire holds about 2.4 million clones, approximately 94% seen once, with approximately 0.37% in the top ten. The sequenced sample consisted of naive CD4+ T cells from PBMCs. The source of these receptors is a young man in good health. Some clones in this sample may be carry-over from other donors' samples. CDR3s leave out the opening cysteine and the closing phenylalanine or tryptophan. A clone size is listed for some rows: how often the clone was seen (once, few, many), or a class if it is expanded.

V gene: TRBV7-8; clone size: -; J gene: TRBJ2-5; CDR3 protein: ATSRGAPASQY
V gene: TRBV7-9; clone size: -; J gene: TRBJ2-2; CDR3 protein: ASSLGFREGGTGELF
V gene: TRBV19; clone size: few; J gene: TRBJ1-4; CDR3 protein: ASSIQGGDEKLF
V gene: TRBV6-5; clone size: -; J gene: TRBJ2-7; CDR3 protein: ASSYSRRGNSYEQY
V gene: TRBV5-1; clone size: -; J gene: TRBJ2-1; CDR3 protein: ASSLRYNEQF
V gene: TRBV9; clone size: -; J gene: TRBJ1-4; CDR3 protein: ASSVGPGAGSKGEKLF
V gene: TRBV5-1; clone size: -; J gene: TRBJ2-3; CDR3 protein: ASSLIAGSTDTQY
V gene: TRBV15; clone size: -; J gene: TRBJ1-5; CDR3 protein: ATSRDRAGDSNQPQH
V gene: TRBV7-9; clone size: -; J gene: TRBJ2-4; CDR3 protein: ASSPPGTGTYGEKNIQY
V gene: TRBV28; clone size: -; J gene: TRBJ1-5; CDR3 protein: ASSLAQPSYSNQPQH
V gene: TRBV5-4; clone size: -; J gene: TRBJ2-1; CDR3 protein: ASSSGSYNEQF
V gene: TRBV15; clone size: once; J gene: TRBJ2-3; CDR3 protein: ATSRNPREKATDTQY
V gene: TRBV14; clone size: -; J gene: TRBJ2-5; CDR3 protein: ASSPKTSGRALETQY
V gene: TRBV18; clone size: once; J gene: TRBJ2-1; CDR3 protein: ASTPLAGGLNEQF
V gene: TRBV7-9; clone size: -; J gene: TRBJ2-7; CDR3 protein: ASSLADGAPYEQY
V gene: TRBV4-3; clone size: -; J gene: TRBJ1-1; CDR3 protein: ASSLTPGLNTEAF
V gene: TRBV21-1; clone size: -; J gene: TRBJ1-1; CDR3 protein: ASSKRRAGRGKGWNTEAF
V gene: TRBV5-1; clone size: -; J gene: TRBJ1-1; CDR3 protein: ASSLVAGLRQSEAF
V gene: TRBV6-5; clone size: once; J gene: TRBJ1-1; CDR3 protein: ASSYDRDRNEAF
V gene: TRBV7-2; clone size: -; J gene: TRBJ2-7; CDR3 protein: ASGPLELYEQY
V gene: TRBV27; clone size: -; J gene: TRBJ2-7; CDR3 protein: ASSKPLGQGVEQY
V gene: TRBV28; clone size: once; J gene: TRBJ1-4; CDR3 protein: ASRGRKTTNEKLF
V gene: TRBV7-9; clone size: -; J gene: TRBJ2-7; CDR3 protein: ASSPTGSSAEQY
V gene: TRBV9; clone size: -; J gene: TRBJ2-2; CDR3 protein: ASSQTNAAGELF
V gene: TRBV19; clone size: -; J gene: TRBJ1-1; CDR3 protein: ASSIPWGLNTEAF
V gene: TRBV5-1; clone size: once; J gene: TRBJ2-1; CDR3 protein: ASSLVVGQMNEQF
V gene: TRBV27; clone size: -; J gene: TRBJ2-1; CDR3 protein: ASSLGAHEQF
V gene: TRBV5-1; clone size: -; J gene: TRBJ2-1; CDR3 protein: ASSFSGSNEQF
V gene: TRBV28; clone size: -; J gene: TRBJ2-5; CDR3 protein: ASSSERGGTSLQETQY
V gene: TRBV7-3; clone size: -; J gene: TRBJ2-7; CDR3 protein: ASSRAAGQAYEQY
V gene: TRBV29-1; clone size: -; J gene: TRBJ2-7; CDR3 protein: SATLLTSGNYEQY
V gene: TRBV2; clone size: -; J gene: TRBJ2-7; CDR3 protein: ASNRDGYEQY
V gene: TRBV7-8; clone size: -; J gene: TRBJ2-5; CDR3 protein: ASSLATPGRETQY
V gene: TRBV29-1; clone size: -; J gene: TRBJ2-7; CDR3 protein: SVMTSPTYEQY
V gene: TRBV20-1; clone size: -; J gene: TRBJ2-1; CDR3 protein: RARGNEQF
V gene: TRBV2; clone size: -; J gene: TRBJ1-2; CDR3 protein: ASREDRGMSYT
V gene: TRBV6-4; clone size: -; J gene: TRBJ2-1; CDR3 protein: ASSDFGPSSYNEQF
V gene: TRBV28; clone size: -; J gene: TRBJ2-7; CDR3 protein: ASTPPRVAGAYEQY
V gene: TRBV2; clone size: -; J gene: TRBJ1-5; CDR3 protein: ASSYRGSTSIWGQPQH
V gene: TRBV6-4; clone size: -; J gene: TRBJ2-2; CDR3 protein: ASSARLAGAGELF
V gene: TRBV5-6; clone size: -; J gene: TRBJ2-5; CDR3 protein: ASSRTSGSGFYRETQY